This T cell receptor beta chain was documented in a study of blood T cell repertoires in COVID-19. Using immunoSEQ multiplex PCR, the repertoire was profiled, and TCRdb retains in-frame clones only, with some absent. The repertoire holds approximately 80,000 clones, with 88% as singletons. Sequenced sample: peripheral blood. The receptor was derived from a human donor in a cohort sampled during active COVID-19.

The CDR3, as DNA: TGTGCCAGCAGCGGGGGGGGAGGGAACACTGAAGCTTTCTTT. Translated, it gives CASSGGGGNTEAFF. This chain uses TRBV7-2 with TRBJ1-1; D is possibly TRBD1 (5 bases). CDR3 length: 14 residues. The V gene lost 5 bases and the J gene lost 1 base, with 11 bases spanning the gap. Germline V gene sequence: CDR1 SGHTA, CDR2 FQGNSA.